The 30 T cell receptor beta chains below come from one sample, sequenced in a study of beta chain features in type 1 diabetes. Isolated RNA was reverse transcribed in full, so expressed TCRB transcripts were sequenced. Profiling relied on immunoSEQ multiplex PCR, and the TCRdb table lists in-frame clones only, not all of them. The sample records under 400,000 clones, 15% to 20% being singletons. Sequencing was carried out using naive CD4+ T cells from blood. The receptors were gathered from a woman under 30 in good health.

This clone was observed a handful of times. The gene calls are TRBV18 and TRBJ2-1, with TRBD1 as a possible D gene (6 bases). This CDR3 has 15 residues. Per germline, CDR1 KGHSH and CDR2 LQKENI. With 4 bases removed from V and 3 bases from J, the gap between germline ends came to 13 bases. In DNA, the CDR3 is TGTGCCAGCTCACGGACAGAGAGAGGCTACAATGAGCAGTTCTTC. Protein sequence: CASSRTERGYNEQFF.

This clone was seen more than once but under ten times. The genes are TRBV4-3 and TRBJ2-5; 8 bases map to TRBD1. The CDR3 has 18 residues. V was pared by 3 bases and J by 4 bases, with 16 bases of the junction left unmatched. Germline V gives CDR1 LGHNA, CDR2 YSLEER. CDR3 coding DNA: TGCGCCAGCAGCCAGGTAGCCGTAGCAGGGGGCTGGGCAGAGACCCAGTACTTC. It yields the protein CASSQVAVAGGWAETQYF.

This clone has a handful of counts. This sequence joins TRBV5-4 and TRBJ2-3, with 9 bases identical to TRBD2. V lost 1 base to trimming and J lost 0 bases; unmatched junction nucleotides: 0. The CDR3 consists of 15 residues. Germline CDR1 is SGHNT and CDR2 is YYREEE (reference sequence). The CDR3 nucleotides are TGTGCCAGCAGCTTGACTAGCGGGAGCACAGATACGCAGTATTTT. Translation: CASSLTSGSTDTQYF.

The chain combines TRBV7-2 with TRBJ2-3, with TRBD2 matching over 10 bases. There are 16 residues in the CDR3. The junction had 5 bases not matched to a gene; V was cut back by 5 bases and J by 0 bases. Germline CDR1 reads SGHTA; CDR2 reads FQGNSA. The CDR3 coding sequence is TGTGCCAGCAGCCCAAGCGGGGGGGGAAGCACAGATACGCAGTATTTT. This codes for CASSPSGGGSTDTQYF.

The chain links TRBV15 to TRBJ1-3; no firm D call. There are 15 residues in the CDR3. V was trimmed by 0 bases and J by 4 bases, leaving 10 bases between them. CDR1 is LNHNV and CDR2 is YYDKDF in the germline V gene (reference sequence). CDR3 in DNA: TGTGCCACCAGCAGAGATCTAGAAGTGGGAAACACCATATATTTT. Translation: CATSRDLEVGNTIYF.

The chain combines TRBV11-2 with TRBJ2-7; D remains ambiguous. Trimming stripped 1 base from V and 4 bases from J, with 11 bases between. CDR1 and CDR2 from the germline V gene are SGHAT and FQNNGV. The CDR3 is made up of 14 amino acids. The chain's CDR3 is CASSLGLTGYEQYF. CDR3 bases: TGTGCCAGCAGCTTAGGCCTGACCGGGTACGAGCAGTACTTC.

The CDR3 DNA is TGTGCCAGCTCACCGGACAGATACGAGCAGTACTTC. This codes for CASSPDRYEQYF. The rearrangement links TRBV18 to TRBJ2-7; a weak D match, TRBD1 (6 bases). The CDR3 totals 12 residues. Germline loops: CDR1 KGHSH, CDR2 LQKENI. V lost 3 bases to trimming and J lost 4 bases, with 7 bases between them.

This chain links TRBV9 with TRBJ1-4, with a possible D match to TRBD1 (6 bases). The V end lost 0 bases, the J end lost 2 bases, and 14 bases lay between the germline ends. This CDR3 region has 17 residues. CDR1 SGDLS and CDR2 YYNGEE come from the germline V gene. The chain's CDR3 is CASSVGGSQGTNEKLFF. DNA of the CDR3: TGTGCCAGCAGCGTAGGGGGCTCCCAGGGGACTAATGAAAAACTGTTTTTT. The variable domain in full, completed from reference TRBV9 and TRBJ1-4, reads DSGVTQTPKHLITATGQRVTLRCSPRSGDLSVYWYQQSLDQGLQFLIQYYNGEERAKGNILERFSAQQFPDLHSELNLSSLELGDSALYFCASSVGGSQGTNEKLFFGSGTQLSVL.

This chain links TRBV5-8 with TRBJ1-3; a weak D match, TRBD1 (6 bases). Germline CDR1 is SGHTS and CDR2 is YDEGEE. The CDR3 length is 14 residues. The V and J ends lost 4 bases and 3 bases respectively, with 11 bases between them. This CDR3 reads CASSRGHVGNTIYF. The CDR3 DNA reads as TGTGCCAGCAGCCGGGGACACGTTGGAAACACCATATATTTT.

The chain joins TRBV5-1 to TRBJ2-7, with 9 nucleotides matching TRBD1. This CDR3 is built from 18 residues. V dropped 4 bases and J dropped 2; count of bases not matched to a gene: 16. Germline V gene data show CDR1 as SGHRS and CDR2 as YFSETQ. The CDR3 loop reads CASSEGRTGAYTAYEQYF. The DNA of the CDR3 is TGCGCCAGCAGCGAGGGAAGGACAGGGGCTTATACCGCCTACGAGCAGTACTTC.

The rearrangement links TRBV7-9 to TRBJ2-7; 10 nucleotides align to TRBD1. J gave up 4 bases and V 4 bases, and 4 bases lay outside the gene matches. Germline CDR1 and CDR2: SEHNR and FQNEAQ (reference sequence). This CDR3 region has 14 residues. CDR3 in amino acids: CASSSRQGAYEQYF. In DNA, the CDR3 is TGTGCCAGCAGCTCGCGACAGGGGGCGTACGAGCAGTACTTC.

This clone was counted between two and nine times. The chain is built from TRBV18 and TRBJ2-6, with 8 bases lining up with TRBD2. The trim removed 6 bases at V and 2 bases at J, leaving 9 bases unmatched. Looked up from germline, CDR1 is KGHSH and CDR2 is LQKENI. The CDR3 has 17 amino acids. This chain's CDR3 is CASSPWRGATGANVLTF. The CDR3 DNA is TGTGCCAGCTCCCCATGGCGGGGGGCAACTGGGGCCAACGTCCTGACTTTC.

There are a few counts of this clone. The chain is built from TRBV30 and TRBJ1-2; 10 bases agree with TRBD1. CDR1 is GTSNPN, CDR2 SVGIG, per germline (reference sequence). Trimming took 8 bases from V and 6 from J; bases not matched to a gene: 21. CDR3 length: 17 amino acids. The DNA for the CDR3 is TGTGCCCTCACCCCCCCGGGACAGGGGTTTGCCTGGGATGGCTACACCTTC. Translation: CALTPPGQGFAWDGYTF.

This clone was seen a handful of times. J is TRBJ2-1 and V is TRBV5-1; no reliable D call. Germline V gives CDR1 SGHRS, CDR2 YFSETQ. Trimming shortened V by 5 bases and J by 5 bases, and 8 bases separated the two germline ends. The CDR3 spans 12 residues. The CDR3 loop is CASRSPNNEQFF. CDR3 nucleotide sequence: TGCGCCAGCAGGAGTCCCAACAATGAGCAGTTCTTC.

V usage is TRBV10-3 and J usage is TRBJ2-3; TRBD2 aligns across 9 bases. From germline, CDR1 is ENHRY and CDR2 SYGVKD. The CDR3 is 15 amino acids. The junction had 7 bases not matched to a gene; V was cut back by 3 bases and J by 6 bases. The CDR3 is CAISETAGGQDTQYF. The CDR3 bases are TGTGCCATCAGTGAAACGGCGGGGGGGCAGGATACGCAGTATTTT.

The rearrangement uses TRBV5-1 and TRBJ1-1; TRBD1 might be the D (6 bases). The CDR3 is 14 residues long. The germline CDR1 and CDR2 sequences are SGHRS and YFSETQ. The germline V and J ends were trimmed by 6 bases and 0 bases, with 12 bases remaining between them. For the CDR3, the DNA is TGCGCCAGCATAGGTACAGGGATGAACACTGAAGCTTTCTTT. It translates to CASIGTGMNTEAFF.

This chain links TRBV4-1 with TRBJ2-7; 8 bases line up with TRBD2. V lost 1 base, J lost 7 bases, and 9 bases stayed unmatched. The CDR3 has 15 amino acids. Germline loops: CDR1 MGHRA, CDR2 YSYEKL. The DNA for the CDR3 is TGCGCCAGCAGCCAAGTTATAGCGGGGCTCGGGGAGCAGTACTTC. This translates into CASSQVIAGLGEQYF.

The chain carries TRBV30 and TRBJ2-1; 8 positions match TRBD1. The CDR3 covers 15 residues. After removal of 7 bases from V and 3 bases from J, the junction contained 11 bases not matched to a gene. From germline, CDR1 is GTSNPN and CDR2 SVGIG (reference sequence). Here the CDR3 DNA reads TGTGCCTCAACGGACAGGGAACGGGGCTACAATGAGCAGTTCTTC. This codes for CASTDRERGYNEQFF.

This clone was seen a handful of times. The V and J genes are TRBV19 and TRBJ1-1; D ambiguous. This CDR3 is 17 amino acids long. Germline loops: CDR1 LNHDA, CDR2 SQIVND (reference sequence). The V and J ends lost 3 bases and 0 bases respectively, with 17 bases between them. This chain's CDR3 is CASSMSGRRRLNTEAFF. The CDR3 coding sequence is TGTGCCAGTAGTATGTCGGGAAGACGCAGGCTGAACACTGAAGCTTTCTTT.

This CDR3 reads CAWSVEGISGANVLTF. CDR3 DNA sequence: TGTGCCTGGAGTGTGGAGGGAATCTCTGGGGCCAACGTCCTGACTTTC. The genes are TRBV30 and TRBJ2-6; weak D call: TRBD2 (6 bases). Per the germline V gene, CDR1 is GTSNPN and CDR2 is SVGIG (reference sequence). Trimming pared 0 bases from V and 0 bases from J, leaving 9 bases between. The CDR3 length is 16 residues.

In its sample, this clone was seen a few times. V usage is TRBV30 and J usage is TRBJ2-1; the match to TRBD1 covers 10 bases. The CDR3 is 15 residues long. With 4 bases clipped from V and 3 bases from J, the junction kept 6 bases outside the gene matches. Germline V gives CDR1 GTSNPN, CDR2 SVGIG (reference sequence). The CDR3 protein is CAWTLGTGDYNEQFF. CDR3 nucleotides: TGTGCCTGGACTCTCGGGACAGGGGACTACAATGAGCAGTTCTTC. The full variable domain, with the rest looked up from reference TRBV30 and TRBJ2-1, is SQTIHQWPATLVQPVGSPLSLECTVEGTSNPNLYWYRQAAGRGLQLLFYSVGIGQISSEVPQNLSASRPQDRQFILSSKKLLLSDSGFYLCAWTLGTGDYNEQFFGPGTRLTVL.

This clone was found a few times. The chain links TRBV7-2 to TRBJ2-6; no definite D call. V lost 1 base and J 0 bases, leaving 10 bases between the germline ends. Germline lookup yields CDR1 SGHTA and CDR2 FQGNSA. The CDR3 loop spans 17 amino acids. CDR3 in DNA: TGTGCCAGCAGCTTAGGGAGCCCGAGCTCTGGGGCCAACGTCCTGACTTTC. It codes for CASSLGSPSSGANVLTF.

The rearrangement joins TRBV2 to TRBJ2-7; D is possibly TRBD2 (7 bases). With 8 bases removed from V and 2 bases from J, the gap between germline ends came to 16 bases. Germline-derived CDR1 and CDR2 are SNHLY and FYNNEI. This CDR3 contains 14 residues. The CDR3 protein is CASFERGGTYEQYF. The CDR3 DNA follows: TGTGCCAGCTTTGAGAGGGGGGGAACCTACGAGCAGTACTTC.

The chain joins TRBV27 to TRBJ1-6; TRBD1 is a possible D gene (6 bases). The germline CDR1 and CDR2 sequences are MNHEY and SMNVEV (reference sequence). The CDR3 spans 13 residues. The ends were cut back, 7 bases at V and 7 bases at J, with 11 bases in the middle. The CDR3 sequence is CASTGVVNSPLHF. DNA for the CDR3: TGTGCCAGCACAGGGGTGGTCAATTCACCCCTCCACTTT.

The chain combines TRBV6-5 with TRBJ1-5; 7 bases align to TRBD1. The length of the CDR3 is 13 residues. V lost 5 bases to trimming and J lost 4 bases; unmatched junction nucleotides: 2. The germline V gene has CDR1 MNHEY and CDR2 SVGAGI. The CDR3 sequence: CASSGTENQPQHF. DNA of the CDR3: TGTGCCAGCAGTGGGACAGAGAATCAGCCCCAGCATTTT.

The chain links TRBV30 to TRBJ1-1; D gene uncertain. The CDR3 length is 15 residues. Looked up from germline, CDR1 is GTSNPN and CDR2 is SVGIG (reference sequence). V lost 3 bases and J 3 bases, leaving 17 bases between the germline ends. The CDR3 DNA follows: TGTGCCTGGAGGAGAGGGCGGTCGAGGGACACTGAAGCTTTCTTT. This codes for CAWRRGRSRDTEAFF.

This chain joins TRBV10-3 and TRBJ2-5, with 7 nucleotides matching TRBD2. Germline values: CDR1 ENHRY, CDR2 SYGVKD. This CDR3 region has 14 residues. Unmatched junction bases numbered 1, after V lost 0 bases and J lost 3 bases. CDR3 sequence reads: CAISESGGKETQYF. DNA for the CDR3: TGTGCCATCAGTGAGTCGGGGGGGAAAGAGACCCAGTACTTC.

CDR3 protein: CASSLVGGSSYNEQFF. The CDR3 DNA reads TGTGCCAGCAGCTTAGTAGGCGGGAGCTCCTACAATGAGCAGTTCTTC. The V gene is TRBV7-2, the J gene TRBJ2-1; 7 positions match TRBD2. V was clipped by 1 base and J by 0 bases; unmatched bases: 3. Per germline, CDR1 SGHTA and CDR2 FQGNSA. CDR3 length: 16 residues.

The table lists this clone with a few counts. The chain combines TRBV19 with TRBJ2-7, with D possibly being TRBD2 (7 bases). V lost 5 bases and J lost 7, with 24 bases in between. Germline assignment: CDR1 LNHDA and CDR2 SQIVND (reference sequence). This CDR3 is built from 16 residues. CDR3 amino acids: CASSPREAGTTEEQYF. The CDR3 coding sequence is TGTGCCAGTAGTCCTCGGGAGGCGGGGACAACGGAAGAGCAGTACTTC.

This clone was observed a handful of times. The CDR3 reads CASSPGQGFSYEQYF. CDR3 nucleotides: TGTGCCAGCAGCCCCGGACAGGGGTTTTCGTACGAGCAGTACTTC. J is TRBJ2-7 and V is TRBV9; 9 positions match TRBD1. The V and J ends lost 4 bases and 4 bases, in that order; junction bases with no gene match: 9. The CDR3 has 15 residues. The germline V gene has CDR1 SGDLS and CDR2 YYNGEE.